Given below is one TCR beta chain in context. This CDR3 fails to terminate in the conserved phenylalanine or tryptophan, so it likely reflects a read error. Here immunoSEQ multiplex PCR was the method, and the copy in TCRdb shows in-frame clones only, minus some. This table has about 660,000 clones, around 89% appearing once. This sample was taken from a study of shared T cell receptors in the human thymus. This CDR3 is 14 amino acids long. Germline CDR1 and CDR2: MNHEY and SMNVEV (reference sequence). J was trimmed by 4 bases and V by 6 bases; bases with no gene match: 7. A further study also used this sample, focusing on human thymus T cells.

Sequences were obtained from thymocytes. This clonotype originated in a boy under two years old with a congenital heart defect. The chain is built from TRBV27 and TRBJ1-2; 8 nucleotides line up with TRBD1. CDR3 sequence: CASRGPGGGYGYTL. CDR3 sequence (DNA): TGTGCCAGCAGGGGGCCAGGGGGCGGCTATGGCTACACCCTC.